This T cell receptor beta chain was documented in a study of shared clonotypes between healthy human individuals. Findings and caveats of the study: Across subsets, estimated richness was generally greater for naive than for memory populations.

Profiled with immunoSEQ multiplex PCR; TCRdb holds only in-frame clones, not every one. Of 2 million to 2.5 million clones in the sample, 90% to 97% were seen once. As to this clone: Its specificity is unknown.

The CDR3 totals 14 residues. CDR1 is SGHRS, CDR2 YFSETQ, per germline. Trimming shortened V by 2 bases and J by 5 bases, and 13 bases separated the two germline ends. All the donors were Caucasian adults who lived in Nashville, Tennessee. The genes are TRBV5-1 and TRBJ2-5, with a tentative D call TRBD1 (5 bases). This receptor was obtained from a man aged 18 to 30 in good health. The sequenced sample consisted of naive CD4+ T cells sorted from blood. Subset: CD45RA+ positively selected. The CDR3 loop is CASSLVLGLETQYF. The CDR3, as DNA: TGCGCCAGCAGCTTAGTTTTGGGGCTGGAGACCCAGTACTTC.